Below, 12 T cell receptor beta chains from the same sample are listed, as sequenced in a study of shared clonotypes between healthy human individuals. Assay used: immunoSEQ multiplex PCR; TCRdb lists only in-frame clones, some missing. The sample yields 980,000 or so clones, 76% seen once. The sequenced material came from memory CD4+ T cells sorted from blood. The subset: CD45RA-negative fraction. These receptors all stem from a man between 18 and 35 years old in good health.

Note on this clone: The same CDR3 can be traced to other DNA sequences in this sample. The chain has TRBV5-1 and TRBJ2-3; D may match TRBD1 or TRBD2 (5 bases each). In germline, CDR1 is SGHRS, CDR2 YFSETQ. Trimming took 4 bases from V and 0 from J, leaving 12 bases between them. The CDR3 runs 15 residues. The CDR3 nucleotides read TGCGCCAGCAGCCGGGACGGAACTAGCACAGATACGCAGTATTTT. It specifies CASSRDGTSTDTQYF. The entire variable domain, with the rest obtained from reference TRBV5-1 and TRBJ2-3, is as follows: KAGVTQTPRYLIKTRGQQVTLSCSPISGHRSVSWYQQTPGQGLQFLFEYFSETQRNKGNFPGRFSGRQFSNSRSEMNVSTLELGDSALYLCASSRDGTSTDTQYFGPGTRLTVL.

This rearrangement joins TRBV19 to TRBJ1-1, with D uncertain. Germline V gives CDR1 LNHDA, CDR2 SQIVND (reference sequence). Trimming pared 5 bases from V and 5 bases from J, leaving 6 bases between. The CDR3 consists of 11 residues. CDR3 residues: CASSRRTEAFF. Written as DNA, the CDR3 is TGTGCCAGTAGTCGGAGGACTGAAGCTTTCTTT.

This chain links TRBV5-5 with TRBJ1-5; 7 nucleotides align to TRBD1. The CDR3 has 17 residues. Trimming at V came to 0 bases and at J to 1 base, leaving 7 bases not matched to a gene. Germline CDR1 and CDR2: SGHKS and YYEKEE (reference sequence). CDR3 bases: TGTGCCAGCAGCTTGGGGTCCACAGGGGCAAGCAATCAGCCCCAGCATTTT. Protein: CASSLGSTGASNQPQHF.

This clone was picked up one time. The chain recombines TRBV6-1 with TRBJ1-5; 8 positions agree with TRBD1. Germline V lookup: CDR1 MNHNS, CDR2 SASEGT. The CDR3 loop spans 14 amino acids. Germline trimming cut 4 bases from V and 1 base from J; bases unmatched to any gene: 0. In DNA, the CDR3 is TGTGCCAGCAGTGCAGGGGGCAGCAATCAGCCCCAGCATTTT. It translates to CASSAGGSNQPQHF.

The chain carries TRBV7-8 and TRBJ2-7; TRBD1 agrees at 8 bases. Looked up from germline, CDR1 is SGHVS and CDR2 is FQNEAQ. V lost 5 bases to trimming and J lost 2 bases; unmatched junction nucleotides: 5. The CDR3 totals 14 residues. The CDR3 protein is CASSVGTGTYEQYF. CDR3 DNA: TGTGCCAGCAGCGTCGGGACAGGAACCTACGAGCAGTACTTC.

The chain combines TRBV4-3 with TRBJ1-6; D gene uncertain. Germline V CDR1 and CDR2: LGHNA, YSLEER. This CDR3 region has 13 residues. V gave up 3 bases and J gave up 9 bases, with 9 bases separating them. The DNA for the CDR3 is TGCGCCAGCAGCCAGGAACAGTCTTCACCCCTCCACTTT. Translation: CASSQEQSSPLHF.

This clone was seen once. The V and J genes are TRBV30 and TRBJ2-2; TRBD1 matches at 8 bases. CDR3 length: 13 residues. V gave up 6 bases and J gave up 3 bases; unmatched junction bases: 3. Germline lookup yields CDR1 GTSNPN and CDR2 SVGIG (reference sequence). The CDR3 nucleotides read TGTGCCTGCCAGGGGGCGGACACCGGGGAGCTGTTTTTT. It encodes CACQGADTGELFF.

This rearrangement joins TRBV4-1 to TRBJ2-2; the D is unclear. Germline CDR1 and CDR2: MGHRA and YSYEKL. The ends were cut back, 0 bases at V and 4 bases at J, with 6 bases in the middle. The CDR3 runs 14 residues. In DNA, the CDR3 is TGCGCCAGCAGCCAAGAGGTGGGCACCGGGGAGCTGTTTTTT. Its translation is CASSQEVGTGELFF.

The chain carries TRBV5-6 and TRBJ1-1; D is possibly TRBD1 (6 bases). The CDR3 is 16 amino acids. The germline V gene encodes CDR1 SGHDT and CDR2 YYEEEE. V shed 0 bases and J shed 6 bases, with 18 bases lying between them. CDR3 residues: CASSLAQWQGIAEAFF. In DNA, the CDR3 is TGTGCCAGCAGCTTGGCCCAATGGCAGGGGATCGCTGAAGCTTTCTTT.

About this clone: One end of the junction does not line up with germline, which may come from a read error. The rearrangement joins TRBV5-4 to TRBJ2-3; TRBD1 matches 9 bases. Germline V gene data show CDR1 as SGHNT and CDR2 as YYREEE (reference sequence). The CDR3 is made up of 16 amino acids. As DNA, the CDR3 is TGTGCCAGCAGCTCCGGACAGGGGAGTGGCACAAATACGCAGTATTTT. It codes for CASSSGQGSGTNTQYF.

The DNA of the CDR3 is TGTGCCAGCAGCGAGTCGCAGCTCAATGAGCAGTTCTTC. Its protein product is CASSESQLNEQFF. The chain has TRBV9 and TRBJ2-1; D is undetermined. CDR1 is SGDLS, CDR2 YYNGEE, per germline. The CDR3 spans 13 residues. V lost 3 bases to trimming and J lost 6 bases, with 10 bases between them.

In its sample, this clone was seen once. CDR3 in DNA: TGTGCCAGCAGCGCAGACAGGGGAGGAAATGAAAAACTGTTTTTT. Translation: CASSADRGGNEKLFF. This sequence joins TRBV9 and TRBJ1-4; TRBD1 matches 8 bases. This CDR3 is 15 amino acids long. CDR1 SGDLS and CDR2 YYNGEE come from the germline V gene. Losses at the gene ends were 3 bases for V and 5 bases for J; bases not matched to a gene: 6.